Here is one T cell receptor beta chain with its context. The source of the sample is a study of blood T cell repertoires in COVID-19. Study-level background: Some COVID-19 samples were acute and others convalescent; all came from the United States, Italy and Spain. Sources were T cells, B-cell-depleted T cells, or PBMCs; the material itself was cDNA or gDNA.

As handled by the study authors: Amplification with reference gene primers provided the estimates of nucleated cell counts. Clones were read by immunoSEQ multiplex PCR, and TCRdb kept only the in-frame ones, dropping some. The V and J calls and the clone size are those of that table, but D and trimming were determined from the DNA. The sample consists of tens of thousands of clones, approximately 87% of them appearing once. This CDR3 has 21 residues. Germline CDR1 reads LNHDA; CDR2 reads SQIVND (reference sequence). Losses at the gene ends were 4 bases for V and 3 bases for J; bases not matched to a gene: 22.

The chain uses TRBV19 and TRBJ1-4; 8 nucleotides match TRBD1. The sequenced sample consisted of peripheral blood. The TCR was taken from a woman aged 55-75 years with acute or convalescent COVID-19. In DNA, the CDR3 is TGTGCCAGTAGTAAATCGACACGTACCGGGACAGGTTTTGCAGCTAATGAAAAACTGTTTTTT. Translated, it gives CASSKSTRTGTGFAANEKLFF.